The rows below give T cell receptor beta chains drawn from one sample of a study of long-term antiretroviral therapy in people with HIV. Repertoires were generated with immunoSEQ multiplex PCR, while TCRdb's copy carries only in-frame clones and drops some. The sample holds approximately 45,000 clones, about 89% seen once. The sequenced sample was unsorted PBMCs, obtained 0.1 years before starting antiretroviral therapy. The source is a woman aged 45-60 years with HIV. Both conserved end residues are part of each CDR3. The order of the fields is CDR3 protein, CDR3 DNA, V gene, J gene, clone size, D gene. The D gene is left open where the match is weak. Size is omitted from some rows. Given values are once, few, many or a class for expanded clones.

CDR3 protein: CASSSPALIGDTQYF
CDR3 DNA: TGCGCCAGCAGCAGCCCCGCCCTGATCGGAGATACGCAGTATTTT
V gene: TRBV5-1
J gene: TRBJ2-3
clone size: NA
D gene: NA

CDR3 protein: CAWSDARGSSYNEQFF
CDR3 DNA: TGTGCCTGGAGTGACGCTCGGGGAAGCTCCTACAATGAGCAGTTCTTC
V gene: TRBV30
J gene: TRBJ2-1
clone size: NA
D gene: NA

CDR3 protein: CASSSGGRGGRGNYGYTF
CDR3 DNA: TGCGCCAGCAGCTCGGGGGGTCGTGGGGGGCGCGGGAACTATGGCTACACCTTC
V gene: TRBV5-1
J gene: TRBJ1-2
clone size: NA
D gene: NA

CDR3 protein: CASRRGQRNTEAFF
CDR3 DNA: TGTGCCAGCAGACGAGGACAGCGTAACACTGAAGCTTTCTTT
V gene: TRBV7-2
J gene: TRBJ1-1
clone size: NA
D gene: NA

CDR3 protein: CASSYQGETYGYTF
CDR3 DNA: TGTGCCAGCAGCTACCAGGGGGAAACCTATGGCTACACCTTC
V gene: TRBV7-9
J gene: TRBJ1-2
clone size: NA
D gene: TRBD1

CDR3 protein: CASSDTGAGGPTDTQYF
CDR3 DNA: TGTGCCAGCAGCGATACGGGGGCGGGGGGGCCCACAGATACGCAGTATTTT
V gene: TRBV9
J gene: TRBJ2-3
clone size: NA
D gene: TRBD2

CDR3 protein: CAINAGTDLYNEQFF
CDR3 DNA: TGTGCCATCAATGCCGGGACAGACCTCTACAATGAGCAGTTCTTC
V gene: TRBV10-3
J gene: TRBJ2-1
clone size: NA
D gene: TRBD1

CDR3 protein: CASSQGGAGSYNEQFF
CDR3 DNA: TGCGCCAGCAGCCAAGGAGGGGCGGGGTCCTACAATGAGCAGTTCTTC
V gene: TRBV4-1
J gene: TRBJ2-1
clone size: NA
D gene: NA

CDR3 protein: CASSLSGGLRAEKLFF
CDR3 DNA: TGTGCCAGCAGTTTATCAGGTGGGCTTAGGGCTGAAAAACTGTTTTTT
V gene: TRBV27
J gene: TRBJ1-4
clone size: NA
D gene: NA

CDR3 protein: CASSIGPNYEQYF
CDR3 DNA: TGCGCCAGCAGCATAGGACCCAACTACGAGCAGTACTTC
V gene: TRBV5-1
J gene: TRBJ2-7
clone size: NA
D gene: NA

CDR3 protein: CASSFLGKRPGTDTQYF
CDR3 DNA: TGTGCCAGCAGCTTTCTCGGGAAGCGCCCCGGCACAGATACGCAGTATTTT
V gene: TRBV7-9
J gene: TRBJ2-3
clone size: NA
D gene: NA

CDR3 protein: CSVRETLSYEQYF
CDR3 DNA: TGCAGCGTTAGGGAGACACTTTCCTACGAGCAGTACTTC
V gene: TRBV29-1
J gene: TRBJ2-7
clone size: once
D gene: NA

CDR3 protein: CASNSDSSYEQYF
CDR3 DNA: TGTGCCAGCAACTCGGACAGCTCCTACGAGCAGTACTTC
V gene: TRBV5-8
J gene: TRBJ2-7
clone size: NA
D gene: NA

CDR3 protein: CASSENWRGIPETQYF
CDR3 DNA: TGTGCCAGCAGTGAAAACTGGCGGGGCATCCCAGAGACCCAGTACTTC
V gene: TRBV6-1
J gene: TRBJ2-5
clone size: NA
D gene: NA

CDR3 protein: CASRPGTGPYEQYF
CDR3 DNA: TGTGCCAGCAGACCCGGGACAGGTCCCTACGAGCAGTACTTC
V gene: TRBV7-2
J gene: TRBJ2-7
clone size: NA
D gene: TRBD1

CDR3 protein: CASQTGIGYTF
CDR3 DNA: TGTGCCAGTCAGACAGGGATAGGCTACACCTTC
V gene: TRBV19
J gene: TRBJ1-2
clone size: few
D gene: TRBD1

CDR3 protein: CASSPPGRTYNEQFF
CDR3 DNA: TGTGCCAGCAGTCCACCCGGACGGACCTACAATGAGCAGTTCTTC
V gene: TRBV6-6
J gene: TRBJ2-1
clone size: NA
D gene: NA

CDR3 protein: CAWTMRGAGDTQYF
CDR3 DNA: TGTGCCTGGACTATGCGGGGCGCGGGGGATACGCAGTATTTT
V gene: TRBV30
J gene: TRBJ2-3
clone size: NA
D gene: NA

CDR3 protein: CASSRQGGDTGELFF
CDR3 DNA: TGTGCCAGCTCCCGACAGGGAGGAGACACCGGGGAGCTGTTTTTT
V gene: TRBV5-4
J gene: TRBJ2-2
clone size: NA
D gene: NA

CDR3 protein: CAWSVLGEPREQYF
CDR3 DNA: TGTGCCTGGAGTGTACTTGGGGAACCGAGGGAGCAGTACTTC
V gene: TRBV30
J gene: TRBJ2-7
clone size: NA
D gene: NA

CDR3 protein: CASTDRDLGNQPQHF
CDR3 DNA: TGTGCCAGCACTGACAGGGATTTGGGCAATCAGCCCCAGCATTTT
V gene: TRBV2
J gene: TRBJ1-5
clone size: NA
D gene: TRBD1

CDR3 protein: CASSLKDGQSYSYEQYF
CDR3 DNA: TGTGCCAGCAGCTTGAAGGACGGCCAGAGCTACTCCTACGAGCAGTACTTC
V gene: TRBV5-4
J gene: TRBJ2-7
clone size: NA
D gene: NA

CDR3 protein: CASSPRTGVGNSPLHF
CDR3 DNA: TGTGCCAGCAGCCCCCGGACAGGTGTAGGCAATTCACCCCTCCACTTT
V gene: TRBV7-2
J gene: TRBJ1-6
clone size: NA
D gene: TRBD1

CDR3 protein: CASSLARSSTDTQYF
CDR3 DNA: TGTGCCAGCAGCTTAGCTCGGTCTAGCACAGATACGCAGTATTTT
V gene: TRBV7-3
J gene: TRBJ2-3
clone size: once
D gene: NA

CDR3 protein: CASSLARVPGDEQFF
CDR3 DNA: TGTGCCAGCAGCTTGGCCAGAGTTCCGGGCGATGAGCAGTTCTTC
V gene: TRBV5-8
J gene: TRBJ2-1
clone size: NA
D gene: NA

CDR3 protein: CASSIGTDKETQYF
CDR3 DNA: TGCGCCAGCAGCATCGGGACAGACAAAGAGACCCAGTACTTC
V gene: TRBV5-1
J gene: TRBJ2-5
clone size: NA
D gene: TRBD1

CDR3 protein: CASSTDKNTEAFF
CDR3 DNA: TGTGCCAGCAGCACCGACAAGAACACTGAAGCTTTCTTT
V gene: TRBV21-1
J gene: TRBJ1-1
clone size: NA
D gene: NA

CDR3 protein: CAWERGVEPMTQYF
CDR3 DNA: TGTGCCTGGGAGCGGGGGGTCGAGCCAATGACCCAGTACTTC
V gene: TRBV30
J gene: TRBJ2-5
clone size: NA
D gene: TRBD2

CDR3 protein: CASSQEGVNRAYNEQFF
CDR3 DNA: TGTGCCAGCAGCCAAGAAGGGGTGAACAGAGCCTACAATGAGCAGTTCTTC
V gene: TRBV14
J gene: TRBJ2-1
clone size: NA
D gene: NA

CDR3 protein: CASSGGEFSLSYEQYF
CDR3 DNA: TGTGCCAGCAGTGGAGGGGAGTTTAGTCTCTCCTACGAGCAGTACTTC
V gene: TRBV2
J gene: TRBJ2-7
clone size: NA
D gene: NA

CDR3 protein: CASSWHNTGELFF
CDR3 DNA: TGTGCCAGCAGTTGGCACAACACCGGGGAGCTGTTTTTT
V gene: TRBV6-6
J gene: TRBJ2-2
clone size: NA
D gene: NA

CDR3 protein: CASTPGGGTSTDTQYF
CDR3 DNA: TGCGCCAGCACCCCGGGGGGGGGAACTAGCACAGATACGCAGTATTTT
V gene: TRBV4-1
J gene: TRBJ2-3
clone size: NA
D gene: TRBD2

CDR3 protein: CASSVGVSSDTQYF
CDR3 DNA: TGTGCCAGCAGCGTAGGGGTTAGCTCAGATACGCAGTATTTT
V gene: TRBV9
J gene: TRBJ2-3
clone size: NA
D gene: NA

CDR3 protein: CASSYVGGLYNEQFF
CDR3 DNA: TGTGCCAGCAGTTACGTCGGGGGGCTTTACAATGAGCAGTTCTTC
V gene: TRBV6-6
J gene: TRBJ2-1
clone size: NA
D gene: NA

CDR3 protein: CASSYKNTEAFF
CDR3 DNA: TGTGCCAGCAGTTACAAGAACACTGAAGCTTTCTTT
V gene: TRBV6-5
J gene: TRBJ1-1
clone size: NA
D gene: NA

CDR3 protein: CASRTQGTDTQYF
CDR3 DNA: TGTGCCAGCCGGACACAGGGAACAGATACGCAGTATTTT
V gene: TRBV6-6
J gene: TRBJ2-3
clone size: few
D gene: NA

CDR3 protein: CASSWGLQETQYF
CDR3 DNA: TGCGCCAGCAGCTGGGGACTTCAAGAGACCCAGTACTTC
V gene: TRBV5-1
J gene: TRBJ2-5
clone size: NA
D gene: NA

CDR3 protein: CASSLSGAYPGYTF
CDR3 DNA: TGTGCCAGCAGCTTGAGTGGGGCGTATCCTGGCTACACCTTC
V gene: TRBV5-4
J gene: TRBJ1-2
clone size: NA
D gene: NA

CDR3 protein: CASSFLQGDPTDTQYF
CDR3 DNA: TGTGCCAGCAGTTTCCTACAGGGAGACCCCACAGATACGCAGTATTTT
V gene: TRBV27
J gene: TRBJ2-3
clone size: NA
D gene: NA